This is a list of T cell receptor beta chains from one sample in a study of HIV-infected patients and healthy controls. TCRdb reprocessed the 5' RACE reads with MiXCR, giving one entry per CDR3 protein. Of approximately 64,000 distinct CDR3 sequences listed, approximately 21% are singletons. The sequenced sample was CD4+ T cells from blood. Source of these receptors: a human donor in good health. Each CDR3 is given with its conserved first and last residue. The D gene is left open where the match is weak. Not every row has a clone size; where given, it reads once, few, many or a size class.

CDR3aa: CASTDRENQPQHF
CDR3nt: TGTGCCAGTACCGACCGGGAGAATCAGCCCCAGCATTTT
v_gene: TRBV19
abundance: -
d_gene: -
j_gene: TRBJ1-5

CDR3aa: CSVSNGKSAEAFF
CDR3nt: TGCAGCGTCAGTAACGGAAAGAGCGCTGAAGCTTTCTTT
v_gene: TRBV29-1
abundance: -
d_gene: -
j_gene: TRBJ1-1

CDR3aa: CASSVGVLAGLNIQYF
CDR3nt: TGTGCCAGCAGCGTAGGAGTGCTAGCGGGATTGAACATTCAGTACTTC
v_gene: TRBV9
abundance: many
d_gene: TRBD2
j_gene: TRBJ2-4

CDR3aa: CASTSQGNSYNSPLHF
CDR3nt: TGTGCCAGCACCTCACAGGGGAATAGCTATAATTCACCCCTCCACTTT
v_gene: TRBV12-3/TRBV12-4
abundance: -
d_gene: TRBD1
j_gene: TRBJ1-6

CDR3aa: CATLGSAGGTNEQFF
CDR3nt: TGTGCCACCCTGGGGTCGGCGGGAGGGACGAATGAGCAGTTCTTC
v_gene: TRBV2
abundance: -
d_gene: TRBD2
j_gene: TRBJ2-1

CDR3aa: CATSKRHRAGANVLTF
CDR3nt: TGTGCCACCAGCAAACGACACAGGGCCGGGGCCAACGTCCTGACTTTC
v_gene: TRBV15
abundance: few
d_gene: -
j_gene: TRBJ2-6

CDR3aa: CASSLFPTDTQYF
CDR3nt: TGTGCCAGCAGCTTATTTCCCACAGATACGCAGTATTTT
v_gene: TRBV11-2
abundance: many
d_gene: -
j_gene: TRBJ2-3

CDR3aa: CASSNYPLNTEAFF
CDR3nt: TGTGCCAGCTCCAACTACCCATTGAACACTGAAGCTTTCTTT
v_gene: TRBV19
abundance: -
d_gene: -
j_gene: TRBJ1-1

CDR3aa: CSVEMDRGGTEAFF
CDR3nt: TGCAGCGTTGAGATGGACAGGGGGGGCACTGAAGCTTTCTTT
v_gene: TRBV29-1
abundance: -
d_gene: TRBD1
j_gene: TRBJ1-1

CDR3aa: CASSRGGWAEAFF
CDR3nt: TGCGCCAGCAGCCGGGGGGGTTGGGCTGAAGCTTTCTTT
v_gene: TRBV4-3
abundance: few
d_gene: -
j_gene: TRBJ1-1

CDR3aa: CAIRESSGQGNEQFF
CDR3nt: TGTGCCATCAGGGAGTCTAGCGGTCAAGGGAATGAGCAGTTCTTC
v_gene: TRBV10-3
abundance: many
d_gene: TRBD2
j_gene: TRBJ2-1

CDR3aa: CASPRSGSGNTIYF
CDR3nt: TGTGCCAGTCCGAGGTCGGGCTCTGGAAACACCATATATTTT
v_gene: TRBV7-9
abundance: few
d_gene: -
j_gene: TRBJ1-3

CDR3aa: CASSPRRGSSYNEQFF
CDR3nt: TGTGCCAGCAGCCCCCGACGGGGGAGCTCCTACAATGAGCAGTTCTTC
v_gene: TRBV9
abundance: many
d_gene: -
j_gene: TRBJ2-1

CDR3aa: CASSSRTSGRGNTGELFF
CDR3nt: TGTGCCAGCAGCTCGCGGACTAGCGGGAGGGGGAACACCGGGGAGCTGTTTTTT
v_gene: TRBV7-3
abundance: many
d_gene: TRBD2
j_gene: TRBJ2-2

CDR3aa: CASDRGRSSYEQYF
CDR3nt: TGTGCCAGCGATAGGGGACGGAGCTCCTACGAGCAGTACTTC
v_gene: TRBV12-3/TRBV12-4
abundance: many
d_gene: -
j_gene: TRBJ2-7

CDR3aa: CASSSRDSNNEKLFF
CDR3nt: TGTGCCAGCTCATCCCGGGACTCAAATAATGAAAAACTGTTTTTT
v_gene: TRBV18
abundance: -
d_gene: -
j_gene: TRBJ1-4

CDR3aa: CASSGGTPLTGELFF
CDR3nt: TGTGCCAGCAGTGGGGGGACTCCCCTCACCGGGGAGCTGTTTTTT
v_gene: TRBV6-1
abundance: once
d_gene: -
j_gene: TRBJ2-2

CDR3aa: CASSNRGPSTDTQYF
CDR3nt: TGTGCCAGCAGCAACAGGGGGCCTAGCACAGATACGCAGTATTTT
v_gene: TRBV7-9
abundance: -
d_gene: TRBD1
j_gene: TRBJ2-3

CDR3aa: CASSLEQGVVGYTF
CDR3nt: TGTGCCAGCAGCTTAGAACAGGGGGTAGTTGGCTACACCTTC
v_gene: TRBV11-2
abundance: -
d_gene: TRBD1
j_gene: TRBJ1-2

CDR3aa: CAWSPGLPYNEQFF
CDR3nt: TGTGCCTGGAGCCCGGGACTCCCATACAATGAGCAGTTCTTC
v_gene: TRBV30
abundance: many
d_gene: -
j_gene: TRBJ2-1

CDR3aa: CAISEPARAAYEQYF
CDR3nt: TGTGCCATCAGTGAGCCAGCCAGGGCCGCCTACGAGCAGTACTTC
v_gene: TRBV10-3
abundance: few
d_gene: -
j_gene: TRBJ2-7

CDR3aa: CASSLRGQGATGNTIYF
CDR3nt: TGTGCCAGCAGTTTACGCGGACAGGGGGCGACGGGAAACACCATATATTTT
v_gene: TRBV27
abundance: -
d_gene: TRBD1
j_gene: TRBJ1-3